Reported below is one T cell receptor (beta chain). The antigen is not known. Assay: immunoSEQ multiplex PCR; the TCRdb copy retains only in-frame clones and omits some. The data contain around 27,000 clones, around four fifths of them singletons. This sample stems from a study of T cells in narcolepsy. Turning to the study itself: Donors had narcolepsy type 1 or type 2, or were healthy controls. Broader study findings: Comparing one patient's CSF and blood CD4+ clonotypes highlighted HCRT- and TRIB2-specific autoreactive clonotypes. No autoreactive T cell clone sequences appeared in some memory CD4+ repertoires.

This clonotype originated in a human donor with narcolepsy. Material for sequencing was CD45RA- memory CD4+ T cells from PBMCs.

The CDR3 loop is CASSADISYEQYF. DNA for the CDR3: TGTGCCAGCAGTGCTGACATCTCCTACGAGCAGTACTTC. J is TRBJ2-7 and V is TRBV2, with D uncertain. Per germline, CDR1 SNHLY and CDR2 FYNNEI. This CDR3 is built from 13 residues. Deletions cut 4 bases from V and 0 bases from J, with 7 bases between.